These 19 T cell receptor beta chains originate from one sample sequenced in a study of cytomegalovirus exposure and HLA in healthy donors. PCR used 60 Vbeta primers and 13 Jbeta primers. Method: immunoSEQ multiplex PCR; TCRdb's copy keeps in-frame clones and lacks some. The sample carries over 100,000 clones, around 61% recorded once. The specimen was PBMCs. These receptors all come from a woman under 40 in good health and CMV-seronegative.

This clone was seen a few times. The chain employs TRBV4-1 and TRBJ1-5; TRBD1 is a possible D gene (5 bases). V lost 0 bases, J lost 4 bases, and 13 bases lay in between. The CDR3 has 16 amino acids. Germline V CDR1 and CDR2: MGHRA, YSYEKL. CDR3 amino acids: CASSQEDAGPNQPQHF. The CDR3 bases are TGCGCCAGCAGCCAAGAGGATGCGGGGCCAAATCAGCCCCAGCATTTT.

This clone has a handful of counts. The CDR3 nucleotides are TGTGCCAGCAGTTACTCTTCTAGCGGCACAGATACGCAGTATTTT. Amino acid sequence: CASSYSSSGTDTQYF. This chain connects TRBV6-6 to TRBJ2-3; TRBD2 might be the D (6 bases). V was clipped by 0 bases and J by 1 base, with 8 bases between them. Germline V gives CDR1 MNHNY, CDR2 SVGAGI (reference sequence). The CDR3 is 15 amino acids.

The chain joins TRBV30 to TRBJ1-2; D is unclear. Germline V gene sequence: CDR1 GTSNPN, CDR2 SVGIG (reference sequence). The CDR3 is 15 amino acids. V was shortened by 4 bases and J by 1 base, with 16 bases between the two germline ends. The CDR3 region is CAWIKRGVFNYGYTF. For the CDR3, the DNA is TGTGCCTGGATTAAACGCGGGGTATTTAACTATGGCTACACCTTC.

The V gene is TRBV18, the J gene TRBJ1-2, with D hard to call. The ends were cut back, 4 bases at V and 0 bases at J, with 6 bases in the middle. Germline loops: CDR1 KGHSH, CDR2 LQKENI. The CDR3 contains 13 residues. CDR3 in DNA: TGTGCCAGCTCACTCGCAGCTAACTATGGCTACACCTTC. Protein product: CASSLAANYGYTF.

CDR3 coding DNA: TGTGCCAGCAGCCCTATGGACAGGGTTTTTCCTTGGGAGCAGTACTTC. It is translated as CASSPMDRVFPWEQYF. The gene calls are TRBV14 and TRBJ2-7, with 8 bases matching TRBD1. The trim removed 4 bases at V and 7 bases at J, leaving 15 bases unmatched. Germline V gene data show CDR1 as SGHDN and CDR2 as FVKESK. The CDR3 extends over 16 amino acids.

This chain uses TRBV27 with TRBJ1-4, with 7 nucleotides matching TRBD1. The V gene end was trimmed by 2 bases and the J gene end by 8 bases; junction bases not matched to a gene: 5. The CDR3 spans 14 residues. Per germline, CDR1 MNHEY and CDR2 SMNVEV (reference sequence). The CDR3 DNA reads as TGTGCCAGCAGTTTAGGCAGGGGGAGAGAAAAACTGTTTTTT. It codes for CASSLGRGREKLFF.

This chain uses TRBV5-1 with TRBJ1-4, with D uncertain. Germline V CDR1 and CDR2: SGHRS, YFSETQ. CDR3 length: 14 amino acids. V shed 4 bases and J shed 0 bases, with 7 bases lying between them. The CDR3 here is CASSPTTTNEKLFF. CDR3 bases: TGCGCCAGCAGCCCAACTACAACTAATGAAAAACTGTTTTTT.

This chain joins TRBV6-5 and TRBJ2-5; 8 bases align to TRBD1. The better agreement between TRBJ2-7 and the DNA end casts doubt on the J call. Germline assignment: CDR1 MNHEY and CDR2 SVGAGI. The CDR3 has 12 amino acids. The CDR3 loop reads CASSYDRGEQYF. In nucleotides, the CDR3 is TGTGCCAGCAGTTACGACAGGGGCGAGCAGTACTTC.

Only a few counts were recorded for this clone. The gene calls are TRBV30 and TRBJ2-1; 9 bases fit TRBD2. The CDR3 has 14 residues. Germline CDR1 GTSNPN, CDR2 SVGIG (reference sequence). The ends lost 2 bases at V and 3 bases at J; junction bases unmatched: 2. CDR3 loop: CAWSLSGSYNEQFF. The DNA for the CDR3 is TGTGCCTGGAGTCTTAGCGGGAGCTACAATGAGCAGTTCTTC.

There are a few counts of this clone. This chain uses TRBV28 with TRBJ1-2, with 10 bases aligning to TRBD1. Germline assignment: CDR1 MDHEN and CDR2 SYDVKM. The CDR3 spans 15 residues. V dropped 7 bases and J dropped 5; count of bases not matched to a gene: 10. CDR3 sequence reads: CASKGTGVLGYGYTF. As DNA, the CDR3 is TGTGCCAGCAAAGGGACAGGGGTCCTTGGGTATGGCTACACCTTC.

The chain joins TRBV20-1 to TRBJ2-1, with D possibly being TRBD2 (5 bases). V was shortened by 5 bases and J by 10 bases, with 12 bases between the two germline ends. The CDR3 sequence is 11 residues long. The germline V gene encodes CDR1 DFQATT and CDR2 SNEGSKA (reference sequence). In DNA, the CDR3 is TGCAGTGCTGAATCGGGATGGGAGCAGTTCTTC. Protein: CSAESGWEQFF.

The rearrangement joins TRBV18 to TRBJ1-5; no reliable D call. CDR1 KGHSH and CDR2 LQKENI come from the germline V gene. This CDR3 is 13 amino acids long. The V gene lost 2 bases and the J gene lost 6 bases, with 8 bases spanning the gap. DNA for the CDR3: TGTGCCAGCTCACCAGGGCCTTTTCAGCCCCAGCATTTT. Translating it yields CASSPGPFQPQHF.

The rearrangement joins TRBV11-2 to TRBJ1-1; D may be TRBD1 (6 bases). This CDR3 region has 14 residues. V shed 3 bases and J shed 2 bases, with 10 bases lying between them. Germline V lookup: CDR1 SGHAT, CDR2 FQNNGV. The CDR3 protein is CASSFRGTNTEAFF. The DNA for the CDR3 is TGTGCCAGCAGCTTCAGGGGAACAAACACTGAAGCTTTCTTT.

V usage is TRBV9 and J usage is TRBJ1-2, with D uncertain. CDR1 is SGDLS and CDR2 is YYNGEE in the germline V gene. The CDR3 has 11 residues. Trimming removed 4 bases at V and 8 bases at J, with 9 bases between. Here the CDR3 reads CASSSPRGYTF. The CDR3 region has the DNA TGTGCCAGCAGCTCCCCACGGGGCTACACCTTC.

This clone was detected a few times. The V call is TRBV9, the J call TRBJ1-1; D not certain. The CDR3 has 12 residues. Deletions cut 4 bases from V and 3 bases from J, with 7 bases between. CDR1 and CDR2 (germline): SGDLS, YYNGEE. The CDR3 nucleotides read TGTGCCAGCAGCCGCGGGGACACTGAAGCTTTCTTT. Residues: CASSRGDTEAFF.

CDR3 nucleotide sequence: TGTGCCAGCACTACCACCCGGTGGAATTCACCCCTCCACTTT. Translation gives CASTTTRWNSPLHF. This chain joins TRBV28 and TRBJ1-6, with D hard to call. V was trimmed by 7 bases and J by 7 bases, leaving 14 bases between them. Per the germline V gene, CDR1 is MDHEN and CDR2 is SYDVKM. This CDR3 comprises 14 residues.

This clone appeared a few times. V gene TRBV2 combines with J gene TRBJ1-6; tentative D call: TRBD1 (6 bases). The CDR3 is 14 residues long. Germline V gives CDR1 SNHLY, CDR2 FYNNEI. The ends were cut back, 4 bases at V and 7 bases at J, with 11 bases in the middle. CDR3 DNA: TGTGCCAGCAGTGTGGAGCAGGGGAATTCACCCCTCCACTTT. This encodes CASSVEQGNSPLHF.

The V and J genes are TRBV30 and TRBJ1-4, with D tentatively TRBD1 (5 bases). Between the trimmed V and J ends, which lost 4 bases and 7 bases, there was a span of 13 bases. CDR1 is GTSNPN, CDR2 SVGIG, per germline (reference sequence). The CDR3 is 13 amino acids. The CDR3 loop reads CAWIRQGGEKLFF. The CDR3 DNA reads TGTGCCTGGATCCGGCAGGGTGGTGAAAAACTGTTTTTT.

V usage is TRBV19 and J usage is TRBJ1-6; 7 positions match TRBD1. The J segment lost 7 bases and the V segment lost 7 bases, leaving 7 bases of the junction unmatched. The CDR3 covers 14 residues. Germline V gene data show CDR1 as LNHDA and CDR2 as SQIVND (reference sequence). Written as DNA, the CDR3 is TGTGCCAGTATGACCGGGACAGCAAATTCACCCCTCCACTTT. Translated, it gives CASMTGTANSPLHF.